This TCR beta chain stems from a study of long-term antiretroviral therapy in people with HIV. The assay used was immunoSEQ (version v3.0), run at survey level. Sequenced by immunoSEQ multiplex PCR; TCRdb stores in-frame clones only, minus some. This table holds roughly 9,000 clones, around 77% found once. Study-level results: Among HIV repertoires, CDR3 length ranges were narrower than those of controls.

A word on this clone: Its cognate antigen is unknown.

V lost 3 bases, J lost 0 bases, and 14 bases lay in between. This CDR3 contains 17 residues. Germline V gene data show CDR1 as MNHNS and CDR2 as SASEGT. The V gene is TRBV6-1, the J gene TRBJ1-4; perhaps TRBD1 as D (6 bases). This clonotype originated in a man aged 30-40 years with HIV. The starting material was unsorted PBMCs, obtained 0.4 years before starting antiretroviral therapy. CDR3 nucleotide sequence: TGTGCCAGCAGTGAGGGGGGGGCCGGGGCAACTAATGAAAAACTGTTTTTT. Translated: CASSEGGAGATNEKLFF.